Listed below are T cell receptor beta chains from one sample, sequenced in a study of T cells after yellow fever vaccination. TCRdb processed the 5' RACE reads anew with MiXCR; each CDR3 protein has one entry. The sample has roughly 300,000 distinct CDR3 sequences, 6.8% seen once; the top ten hold about 18%. Source: PBMCs, taken 35 to 50 days after the first yellow fever vaccination. All receptors come from a man younger than 35 who received the YFV17D yellow fever vaccine. Both conserved end residues are part of each CDR3. The D gene is left open where the match is weak. Size tells how often a clone was seen (once, few, many) or the class of an expanded clone, and some rows leave it out.

CASSGRIPGELFF,TGTGCCAGCAGCGGGAGAATACCCGGGGAGCTGTTTTTT,TRBV7-9,NA,NA,13,TRBJ2-2
CSVEDVWDRDYNEQFF,TGCAGCGTTGAAGATGTTTGGGACAGGGACTACAATGAGCAGTTCTTC,TRBV29-1,few,TRBD1,16,TRBJ2-1
CASSDPNAGGPNYGYTF,TGTGCCAGCAGTGACCCTAATGCAGGAGGTCCTAACTATGGCTACACCTTC,TRBV25-1,few,NA,17,TRBJ1-2
CASSPLAGGNLGELSSYNEQFF,TGTGCCAGCAGCCCTTTAGCGGGGGGGAACCTCGGGGAATTAAGCTCCTACAATGAGCAGTTCTTC,TRBV13,few,TRBD2,22,TRBJ2-1
CASTSLLRMNTEAFF,TGTGCCAGCACCTCTTTGTTGCGGATGAACACTGAAGCTTTCTTT,TRBV28,few,NA,15,TRBJ1-1
CCARPIRSSYNSPLHF,TGCTGTGCTAGACCTATCAGGAGCTCCTATAATTCACCCCTCCACTTT,TRBV20-1,few,NA,16,TRBJ1-6
CASSFIGGSRNEQFF,TGTGCCAGCAGCTTCATAGGGGGCAGCAGAAATGAGCAGTTCTTC,TRBV11-2,NA,TRBD1,15,TRBJ2-1
CASSADGYGYTF,TGTGCCAGCAGCGCGGACGGTTATGGCTACACCTTC,TRBV7-2,NA,NA,12,TRBJ1-2
CASSVRVNTEAFF,TGTGCCAGCAGTGTCAGGGTAAACACTGAAGCTTTCTTT,TRBV4-2,NA,NA,13,TRBJ1-1
CASSLVIATHQETQYF,TGTGCCAGCAGCTTGGTGATAGCGACGCACCAAGAGACCCAGTACTTC,TRBV5-4,NA,NA,16,TRBJ2-5
CSAPPDRGRTDTQYF,TGCAGTGCCCCCCCGGACAGGGGCCGCACAGATACGCAGTATTTT,TRBV20-1,few,TRBD1,15,TRBJ2-3
CASSPRTGGNSNQPQHF,TGTGCCAGCAGCCCTAGGACAGGGGGAAATAGCAATCAGCCCCAGCATTTT,TRBV4-2,NA,TRBD1,17,TRBJ1-5
CSASFYDQETQYF,TGCAGTGCTAGTTTTTACGACCAAGAGACCCAGTACTTC,TRBV20-1,few,NA,13,TRBJ2-5
CASSLGQGARNQPQHF,TGTGCCAGCTCCCTCGGTCAGGGGGCTCGCAATCAGCCCCAGCATTTT,TRBV18,few,TRBD1,16,TRBJ1-5
CASSRLAGTLSTDTQYF,TGTGCCAGCAGTCGACTAGCGGGGACCCTTAGCACAGATACGCAGTATTTT,TRBV7-8,few,TRBD2,17,TRBJ2-3
CASSHAQGNSPLHF,TGTGCCAGCAGCCACGCCCAGGGTAATTCACCCCTCCACTTT,TRBV3-1,NA,NA,14,TRBJ1-6
CASSFGLTSGGEHTDTQYF,TGTGCCAGCAGCTTCGGACTGACTAGCGGGGGGGAACACACAGATACGCAGTATTTT,TRBV7-6,few,TRBD2,19,TRBJ2-3
CASTKPGQNYGYTF,TGTGCCAGCACTAAGCCCGGACAGAACTATGGCTACACCTTC,TRBV6-1,few,NA,14,TRBJ1-2
CASSDRETDTQYF,TGTGCCAGCAGTGACAGGGAGACAGATACGCAGTATTTT,TRBV6-4,many,NA,13,TRBJ2-3
CASSLIGGRSYNEQFF,TGTGCCAGCAGTTTGATTGGGGGCCGCTCCTACAATGAGCAGTTCTTC,TRBV12-3/TRBV12-4,NA,NA,16,TRBJ2-1
CASSLLPPLISNQPQHF,TGTGCCAGCAGCTTACTCCCCCCCCTTATAAGCAATCAGCCCCAGCATTTT,TRBV9,few,NA,17,TRBJ1-5
CASSQPGTDGELFF,TGTGCCAGCTCACAACCCGGGACAGACGGGGAGCTGTTTTTT,TRBV18,few,TRBD1,14,TRBJ2-2
CASSYSQGVTYEQYF,TGTGCCAGCAGTTACAGTCAGGGAGTAACCTACGAGCAGTACTTC,TRBV6-2/TRBV6-3,NA,NA,15,TRBJ2-7
CASRKDYGYTF,TGTGCCAGCAGAAAAGACTATGGCTACACCTTC,TRBV6-5,NA,NA,11,TRBJ1-2
CASSPSPGTGSPLHF,TGTGCCAGCAGCCCTAGTCCCGGGACAGGCTCACCCCTCCACTTT,TRBV11-2,few,TRBD1,15,TRBJ1-6
CAWNSYGQGLYEQYF,TGTGCCTGGAATTCCTATGGACAGGGACTCTACGAGCAGTACTTC,TRBV30,few,TRBD1,15,TRBJ2-7
CASTSLTEAFF,TGTGCCAGCACTTCCCTCACTGAAGCTTTCTTT,TRBV12-3/TRBV12-4,many,NA,11,TRBJ1-1
CSVSSGGYEQFF,TGCAGCGTCTCTAGCGGGGGCTATGAGCAGTTCTTC,TRBV29-1,NA,TRBD2,12,TRBJ2-1
CASSRLAGIYNEQFF,TGTGCCAGCAGCCGACTAGCGGGGATCTACAATGAGCAGTTCTTC,TRBV11-2,NA,TRBD2,15,TRBJ2-1
CATSRSPSGGSLDTQYF,TGTGCCACCAGCAGATCCCCTAGCGGGGGTTCCTTAGATACGCAGTATTTT,TRBV15,few,TRBD2,17,TRBJ2-3
CASSDWGNSYEQYF,TGTGCCAGCAGTGATTGGGGGAACTCCTACGAGCAGTACTTC,TRBV2,NA,NA,14,TRBJ2-7
CASSLSAGGTDTQYF,TGTGCCAGCAGCCTCTCGGCCGGAGGAACAGATACGCAGTATTTT,TRBV14,few,NA,15,TRBJ2-3
CASSEVGGPEKLFF,TGTGCCAGCAGTGAAGTTGGAGGGCCGGAAAAACTGTTTTTT,TRBV2,few,NA,14,TRBJ1-4
CASSLVSSVNTQYF,TGTGCCAGCAGCTTAGTCTCTAGCGTTAATACGCAGTATTTT,TRBV11-1,NA,NA,14,TRBJ2-3
CASRGQATRQPQHF,TGTGCCAGCAGAGGACAGGCCACCAGACAGCCCCAGCATTTT,TRBV6-2/TRBV6-3,few,TRBD1,14,TRBJ1-5
CASSYSLGGRTDTQYF,TGTGCCAGCAGTTACTCCCTGGGGGGTCGCACAGATACGCAGTATTTT,TRBV6-5,many,NA,16,TRBJ2-3
CASSPREIGGITDTQYF,TGCGCCAGCAGCCCTCGGGAAATAGGGGGGATCACAGATACGCAGTATTTT,TRBV4-3,few,NA,17,TRBJ2-3
CASTFSENQPQHF,TGTGCCAGCACCTTCTCAGAGAATCAGCCCCAGCATTTT,TRBV2,few,NA,13,TRBJ1-5
CASSSSYEFHQPQHF,TGTGCCAGCAGTTCTAGTTACGAATTTCATCAGCCCCAGCATTTT,TRBV12-3/TRBV12-4,few,NA,15,TRBJ1-5
CASSRDSMNTEAFF,TGCGCCAGCAGCCGAGACAGCATGAACACTGAAGCTTTCTTT,TRBV5-1,few,NA,14,TRBJ1-1
CASSYSSSGGLSQETQYF,TGTGCCAGCAGTTACTCGTCTAGCGGGGGGCTCTCTCAAGAGACCCAGTACTTC,TRBV6-5,many,TRBD2,18,TRBJ2-5
CASSQDIVVGPFSYEQYF,TGCGCCAGCAGCCAAGATATAGTGGTGGGGCCCTTCTCCTACGAGCAGTACTTC,TRBV4-3,few,NA,18,TRBJ2-7
CASSSRGRRSYNEQFF,TGTGCCAGCAGCTCCAGGGGGCGACGCTCCTACAATGAGCAGTTCTTC,TRBV5-6,few,TRBD1,16,TRBJ2-1
CASPGPGRSTGELFF,TGTGCCAGCCCGGGCCCGGGAAGATCCACCGGGGAGCTGTTTTTT,TRBV18,many,NA,15,TRBJ2-2
CASRRLAGVPNEQFF,TGTGCCAGCAGAAGACTAGCGGGGGTCCCTAATGAGCAGTTCTTC,TRBV7-2,NA,TRBD2,15,TRBJ2-1
CASSLIAGRPLGDTQYF,TGCGCCAGCAGCTTGATAGCGGGGCGCCCGTTAGGGGATACGCAGTATTTT,TRBV5-1,few,TRBD2,17,TRBJ2-3
CASTQGVRQPQHF,TGTGCCAGCACCCAAGGGGTCAGACAGCCCCAGCATTTT,TRBV2,many,NA,13,TRBJ1-5
CAWKHPDTQYF,TGTGCCTGGAAACATCCAGATACGCAGTATTTT,TRBV30,few,NA,11,TRBJ2-3
CASSSGTGDSTAYEQYF,TGCGCCAGCAGCTCCGGGACAGGGGATTCAACCGCCTACGAGCAGTACTTC,TRBV5-1,many,TRBD1,17,TRBJ2-7
CASSLSVKETQYF,TGTGCCAGCAGCTTATCAGTGAAAGAGACCCAGTACTTC,TRBV7-2,many,NA,13,TRBJ2-5
CASSLASRGTENEQFF,TGCGCCAGCAGCTTGGCGTCCAGGGGGACGGAGAATGAGCAGTTCTTC,TRBV5-1,few,TRBD1,16,TRBJ2-1
CASSVGGYGYTF,TGTGCCAGCAGCGTGGGCGGCTATGGCTACACCTTC,TRBV9,many,NA,12,TRBJ1-2
CASSLGAGNGAKNIQYF,TGTGCCAGCAGCCTCGGGGCAGGGAACGGCGCCAAAAACATTCAGTACTTC,TRBV12-3/TRBV12-4,few,NA,17,TRBJ2-4
CASSRAIAGVSGANVLTF,TGCGCCAGCAGCCGGGCAATAGCGGGGGTGTCTGGGGCCAACGTCCTGACTTTC,TRBV4-1,NA,TRBD2,18,TRBJ2-6
CSAQAAGDTGELFF,TGCAGTGCTCAGGCAGCGGGAGACACCGGGGAGCTGTTTTTT,TRBV20-1,NA,TRBD2,14,TRBJ2-2